A few counts support the clone carrying this T cell receptor (beta chain). Its cognate antigen is unknown. TCRdb passed the 5' RACE reads through MiXCR, listing each CDR3 protein once. The table has under 300,000 distinct CDR3 sequences, 15% to 20% seen once. This entry comes from a study of T-cell memory formation after mild COVID-19. Study-level points and caveats: Pre-infection memory showed some responding clones, and this suggested that cross-reactive memory joined.

Trimming took off 1 base at V and 3 bases at J, with 12 bases between the two ends. This CDR3 is built from 15 residues. The germline V gene has CDR1 SEHNR and CDR2 FQNEAQ (reference sequence). The sequence came from a man younger than 35 who had mild COVID-19 (a few samples of this study predate the infection). Cell type and time point are not known. What was sequenced was PBMCs or a T cell subset sorted from them (not recorded which). The V gene is TRBV7-9, the J gene TRBJ1-2; tentative D call: TRBD1 (6 bases). This chain's CDR3 is CASSLGRGIDYGYTF. Written as DNA, the CDR3 is TGTGCCAGCAGCTTAGGTAGGGGGATCGACTATGGCTACACCTTC.